This section outlines one T cell receptor (beta chain) sequence together with its context. Source study methods: Amplification from reference gene primers served as the basis for estimated nucleated cell counts. Using immunoSEQ multiplex PCR, the repertoire was profiled, and TCRdb retains in-frame clones only, with some absent. V and J calls and clone size are copied from that table; D and trimming were computed from the DNA. The sample shows 110,000 or so clones, roughly 84% of them seen only once. Germline assignment: CDR1 KGHSH and CDR2 LQKENI. V gave up 6 bases and J gave up 2 bases; unmatched junction bases: 13. This CDR3 comprises 18 residues. The data are from a study of blood T cell repertoires in COVID-19. Looking at the study overall: Italy, Spain and the United States were the sources of the convalescent and acute COVID-19 samples. Nucleic acid was either cDNA or gDNA, and it came from T cells, B-cell-depleted T cells, or PBMCs.

Sequencing was performed on peripheral blood. This chain links TRBV18 with TRBJ2-3, with TRBD2 matching over 11 bases. The receptor was isolated from a woman of 80 years or more with active or convalescent COVID-19. The CDR3 spells CASSRALLSGRDTDTQYF. The CDR3 DNA reads TGTGCCAGCTCTCGAGCCCTTCTTAGCGGGAGGGACACAGATACGCAGTATTTT.